In its sample, the clone carrying this TCR beta chain was seen many times. What it binds is unknown. TCRdb reprocessed the reads with MiXCR, giving one entry per CDR3 protein. The sample lists about 6,500 distinct CDR3 sequences, 15% to 20% occurring once. The length of the CDR3 is 13 residues. The germline gives CDR1 MNHEY, CDR2 SMNVEV (reference sequence). The V and J ends lost 7 bases and 1 base respectively, with 11 bases between them. This sample is drawn from a study of liver allograft versus peripheral blood T cells. Study details: What was compared were the T cell receptor repertoires in transplanted livers and those in the peripheral blood of recipients.

Findings of the study overall: There were reportedly differences between T cell receptor repertoires inside liver allografts and those in peripheral blood.

This clonotype was obtained from a human patient who had a liver transplant. Part of the T cells may come from the graft donor. The rearrangement links TRBV27 to TRBJ2-7; D is possibly TRBD2 (7 bases). The CDR3 DNA is TGTGCCAGCATGAGGGGGGGTTCCTACGAGCAGTACTTC. Translated: CASMRGGSYEQYF.